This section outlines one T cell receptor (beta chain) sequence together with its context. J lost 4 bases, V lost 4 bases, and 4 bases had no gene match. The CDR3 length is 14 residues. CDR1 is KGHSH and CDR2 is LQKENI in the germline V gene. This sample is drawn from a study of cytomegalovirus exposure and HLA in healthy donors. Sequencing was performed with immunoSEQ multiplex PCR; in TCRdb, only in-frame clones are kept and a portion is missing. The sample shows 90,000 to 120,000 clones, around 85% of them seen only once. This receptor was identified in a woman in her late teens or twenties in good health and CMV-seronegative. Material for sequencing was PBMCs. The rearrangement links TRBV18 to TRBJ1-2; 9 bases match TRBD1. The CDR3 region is CASSQGQGSYGYTF. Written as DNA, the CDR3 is TGTGCCAGCTCACAAGGACAGGGGAGCTATGGCTACACCTTC. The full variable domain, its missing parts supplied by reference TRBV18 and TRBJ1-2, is NAGVMQNPRHLVRRRGQEARLRCSPMKGHSHVYWYRQLPEEGLKFMVYLQKENIIDESGMPKERFSAEFPKEGPSILRIQQVVRGDSAAYFCASSQGQGSYGYTFGSGTRLTVV.